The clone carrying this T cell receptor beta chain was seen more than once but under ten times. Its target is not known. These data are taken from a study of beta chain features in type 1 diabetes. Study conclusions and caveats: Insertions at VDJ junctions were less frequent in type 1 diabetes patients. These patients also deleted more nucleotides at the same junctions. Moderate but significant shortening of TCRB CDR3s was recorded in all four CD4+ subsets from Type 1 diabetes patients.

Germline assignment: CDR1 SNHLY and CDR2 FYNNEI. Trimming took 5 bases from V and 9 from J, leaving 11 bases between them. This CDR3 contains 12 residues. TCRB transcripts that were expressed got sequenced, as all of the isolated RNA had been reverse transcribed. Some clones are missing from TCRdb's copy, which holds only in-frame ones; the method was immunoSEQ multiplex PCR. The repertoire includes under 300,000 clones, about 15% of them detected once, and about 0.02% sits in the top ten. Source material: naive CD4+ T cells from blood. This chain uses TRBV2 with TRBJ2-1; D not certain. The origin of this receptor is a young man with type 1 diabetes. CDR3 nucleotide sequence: TGTGCCAGCAGTCCTATAGTCTCTGAGCAGTTCTTC. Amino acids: CASSPIVSEQFF.